What follows are 26 T cell receptor beta chains derived from one specimen sequenced in a study of T-cell reconstitution after alpha-beta-depleted transplantation in children. Unique molecular identifiers were used to barcode this TCRbeta library. TCRdb reanalysed the PCR reads using MiXCR and keeps one entry per CDR3 protein. The table has hundreds of thousands of distinct CDR3 sequences, roughly 9.1% seen once; the top ten hold roughly a third. The sequenced sample was PBMCs, mostly from graft donor cells, obtained 360 days after TCRalphabeta/CD19-depleted stem cell transplant. Every receptor here comes from a male patient between 2 and 10 years old who had a stem cell transplant for acute myeloid leukemia, so the T cells may come from the graft donor.

To note about this clonotype: Possible read error: a much larger clone is one base away. The CDR3 does not close with the conserved phenylalanine or tryptophan, likely indicating a read error. The chain carries TRBV10-3 and TRBJ1-1; 8 nucleotides line up with TRBD1. The trim removed 2 bases at V and 2 bases at J, leaving 1 base unmatched. This CDR3 contains 14 residues. Germline values: CDR1 ENHRY, CDR2 SYGVKD. The CDR3 DNA sequence: TGTGCCATCAGTGAGGGACAGGGAAACACTGAAGCTTTCTGT. This encodes CAISEGQGNTEAFC.

This clonotype was counted a few times. The CDR3 region is CASSRIGGRNEKLFF. The CDR3 DNA follows: TGTGCCAGCAGTCGTATTGGAGGACGGAATGAAAAACTGTTTTTT. V is TRBV7-9 and J is TRBJ1-4; unclear D gene. The germline gives CDR1 SEHNR, CDR2 FQNEAQ (reference sequence). V shed 6 bases and J shed 5 bases, with 16 bases lying between them. CDR3 length equals 15 residues.

The sample holds a few counts of this clonotype. This chain joins TRBV19 and TRBJ1-2; D is unresolved. The CDR3 has 12 amino acids. Per germline, CDR1 LNHDA and CDR2 SQIVND (reference sequence). Trimming stripped 4 bases from V and 1 base from J, with 4 bases between. Here the CDR3 reads CASSTNNYGYTF. DNA of the CDR3: TGTGCCAGTAGTACCAATAACTATGGCTACACCTTC.

This clonotype was found a few times. This chain joins TRBV15 and TRBJ2-4, with 8 bases identical to TRBD1. The V segment lost 4 bases and the J segment 16 bases; nucleotides outside the gene matches: 9. The CDR3 consists of 12 residues. The germline gives CDR1 LNHNV, CDR2 YYDKDF (reference sequence). The CDR3 spells CATSNRDRSFYF. CDR3 nucleotide sequence: TGTGCCACCAGCAACCGGGACAGGTCGTTCTACTTC.

This clonotype has more than one count but fewer than ten. The chain recombines TRBV16 with TRBJ1-2; no reliable D call. Germline lookup yields CDR1 KGHSY and CDR2 FQNENV. The CDR3 contains 14 residues. V lost 0 bases to trimming and J lost 3 bases, with 8 bases between them. The CDR3 sequence is CASSQSGPYYGYTF. The CDR3 coding sequence is TGTGCCAGCAGCCAATCGGGCCCGTACTATGGCTACACCTTC.

This clonotype was observed at least ten times. The chain couples TRBV20-1 to TRBJ2-2; tentative D call: TRBD2 (5 bases). Germline assignment: CDR1 DFQATT and CDR2 SNEGSKA (reference sequence). The V and J ends lost 6 bases and 2 bases respectively, with 10 bases between them. This CDR3 has 13 residues. The CDR3 DNA reads TGCAGTGCCACGGGGTTAAACACCGGGGAGCTGTTTTTT. This translates into CSATGLNTGELFF.

This clonotype was seen a handful of times. The genes are TRBV5-1 and TRBJ2-7; possibly TRBD1 for D (7 bases). This CDR3 spans 14 amino acids. CDR1 is SGHRS, CDR2 YFSETQ, per germline. Trimming stripped 4 bases from V and 3 bases from J, with 14 bases between. The CDR3 DNA is TGCGCCAGCAGCAGACAGGGAGGTGGCTACGAGCAGTACTTC. Translated: CASSRQGGGYEQYF.

In its sample, this clonotype was seen a few times. The chain carries TRBV6-1 and TRBJ2-7, with D maybe TRBD1 (5 bases). This CDR3 comprises 13 residues. V gave up 5 bases and J gave up 0 bases, with 8 bases separating them. Germline V CDR1 and CDR2: MNHNS, SASEGT. CDR3 residues: CASSRTFSYEQYF. The CDR3 bases are TGTGCCAGCAGTAGGACATTCTCCTACGAGCAGTACTTC.

The rearrangement links TRBV27 to TRBJ1-2; possibly TRBD1 for D (5 bases). The germline gives CDR1 MNHEY, CDR2 SMNVEV (reference sequence). Trimming stripped 5 bases from V and 4 bases from J, with 14 bases between. This CDR3 has 14 amino acids. CDR3 sequence reads: CASSPRGTSYGYTF. The CDR3, as DNA: TGTGCCAGCAGTCCACGAGGGACGAGCTATGGCTACACCTTC.

At least ten counts were recorded for this clonotype. The chain is built from TRBV6-5 and TRBJ1-1; no definite D call. This CDR3 is 16 amino acids long. Germline V CDR1 and CDR2: MNHEY, SVGAGI. Trimming pared 0 bases from V and 0 bases from J, leaving 11 bases between. CDR3 DNA sequence: TGTGCCAGCAGTTACTCGATCTCGCCAATGAACACTGAAGCTTTCTTT. This encodes CASSYSISPMNTEAFF.

This chain links TRBV27 with TRBJ2-1, with a tentative D call TRBD2 (6 bases). CDR1 and CDR2 (germline): MNHEY, SMNVEV (reference sequence). With 1 base removed from V and 8 bases from J, the gap between germline ends came to 15 bases. The CDR3 is 15 amino acids. The DNA of the CDR3 is TGTGCCAGCAGTTTATTTGGACTAAGATTGTATGAGCAGTTCTTC. Translation: CASSLFGLRLYEQFF.

The chain joins TRBV12-3 or TRBV12-4 to TRBJ2-1; TRBD2 is a possible D gene (7 bases). V was pared by 3 bases and J by 3 bases, with 21 bases between. This CDR3 is 18 amino acids long. The CDR3 spells CASSFRLRGASNYNEQFF. The CDR3 DNA reads as TGTGCCAGCAGTTTTCGCTTACGGGGGGCCTCCAACTACAATGAGCAGTTCTTC.

A note on this clonotype: The conserved phenylalanine or tryptophan normally closing the CDR3 is absent here, so this likely arose from a read error. The chain couples TRBV12-3 or TRBV12-4 to TRBJ1-1; 9 positions agree with TRBD1. There are 13 residues in the CDR3. V dropped 5 bases and J dropped 8; count of bases not matched to a gene: 6. The CDR3 sequence: CASSLTGTGEAFY. The CDR3 DNA sequence: TGTGCCAGCAGTCTCACCGGGACAGGGGAAGCTTTCTAT.

In this sample, this clonotype turned up a few times. This chain connects TRBV9 to TRBJ2-2; D is possibly TRBD2 (7 bases). This CDR3 is 15 amino acids long. Germline V lookup: CDR1 SGDLS, CDR2 YYNGEE. The V gene lost 6 bases and the J gene lost 0 bases, with 12 bases spanning the gap. DNA for the CDR3: TGTGCCAGCAACCGGGGGGCCACGAACACCGGGGAGCTGTTTTTT. This codes for CASNRGATNTGELFF.

This clonotype was observed a handful of times. The CDR3 spells CSVEARLSGNEQFF. For the CDR3, the DNA is TGCAGCGTTGAAGCCCGCCTATCCGGCAATGAGCAGTTCTTC. The V gene is TRBV29-1, the J gene TRBJ2-1; D unclear. Looked up from germline, CDR1 is SQVTM and CDR2 is ANQGSEA. Trimming took 1 base from V and 6 from J, leaving 13 bases between them. This CDR3 contains 14 residues.

The chain links TRBV25-1 to TRBJ1-4; 8 nucleotides align to TRBD1. The CDR3 loop spans 13 amino acids. Germline lookup yields CDR1 MGHDK and CDR2 SYGVNS. V shed 7 bases and J 5 bases; nucleotides not matched to a gene: 3. The CDR3 DNA is TGTGCCAGCATGCGACAGGGGAATGAAAAACTGTTTTTT. This sequence encodes CASMRQGNEKLFF.

In its sample, this clonotype was seen many times. The CDR3 loop is CASSLTRDSYEQYV. The DNA of the CDR3 is TGTGCCAGCAGCTTAACCAGGGACTCCTACGAGCAGTACGTC. The J gene is TRBJ2-7, the V gene TRBV7-8; tentative D call: TRBD1 (5 bases). V lost 2 bases and J lost 0, with 8 bases in between. CDR1 is SGHVS, CDR2 FQNEAQ, per germline. The CDR3 totals 14 residues.

The chain uses TRBV7-2 and TRBJ2-7, with 13 bases fitting TRBD2. This CDR3 is built from 15 residues. Germline-derived CDR1 and CDR2 are SGHTA and FQGNSA. The V segment lost 3 bases and the J segment 2 bases; nucleotides outside the gene matches: 1. The CDR3 sequence is CASSFGLAGAYEQYF. As DNA, the CDR3 is TGTGCCAGCAGCTTCGGACTAGCGGGAGCCTACGAGCAGTACTTC.

The chain employs TRBV20-1 and TRBJ2-7; TRBD2 matches at 8 bases. Germline lookup yields CDR1 DFQATT and CDR2 SNEGSKA (reference sequence). The CDR3 runs to 15 residues. V was pared by 6 bases and J by 6 bases, with 16 bases of the junction left unmatched. The CDR3, as DNA: TGCAGTGCCCGGCCGGCCCTAGCGGGTTTATCCGAGCAGTACTTC. Residues: CSARPALAGLSEQYF.

V is TRBV4-2 and J is TRBJ1-5, with TRBD1 matching over 8 bases. Trimming at V came to 0 bases and at J to 7 bases, leaving 8 bases not matched to a gene. Germline values: CDR1 LGHNA, CDR2 YNFKEQ. The CDR3 totals 16 residues. The CDR3 protein is CASSQEWQGAKQPQHF. The CDR3 nucleotides are TGTGCCAGCAGCCAAGAATGGCAGGGGGCTAAGCAGCCCCAGCATTTT.

The sample holds many counts of this clonotype. The V and J genes are TRBV12-3 or TRBV12-4 and TRBJ2-3; D perhaps matches TRBD2 (6 bases). The CDR3 extends over 14 amino acids. V lost 6 bases, J lost 6 bases, and 16 bases lay in between. The CDR3 bases are TGTGCCAGCAGCCATAGCGGATCCCAGGATACGCAGTATTTT. It yields the protein CASSHSGSQDTQYF.

This clonotype was seen at least ten times. The V and J genes are TRBV15 and TRBJ1-4; 8 bases align to TRBD1. The V gene end was trimmed by 6 bases and the J gene end by 0 bases; junction bases not matched to a gene: 6. This CDR3 spans 16 amino acids. CDR1 and CDR2 from the germline V gene are LNHNV and YYDKDF (reference sequence). The CDR3 is CATSSWDRPTNEKLFF. As DNA, the CDR3 is TGTGCCACCAGTAGCTGGGACAGGCCAACTAATGAAAAACTGTTTTTT.

This clonotype turned up a few times. The gene calls are TRBV6-2 or TRBV6-3 and TRBJ2-5; 9 nucleotides match TRBD2. The CDR3 covers 18 residues. V was clipped by 2 bases and J by 4 bases; unmatched bases: 14. Germline CDR1 MNHEY, CDR2 SVGEGT. In DNA, the CDR3 is TGTGCCAGCAGTTACCCCCCACAGCGGGGGGACGCCTTAGAGACCCAGTACTTC. This sequence encodes CASSYPPQRGDALETQYF.

This clonotype appeared a few times. This sequence joins TRBV10-3 and TRBJ1-5; the D gene is possibly TRBD1 (6 bases). V was trimmed by 9 bases and J by 0 bases, leaving 9 bases between them. The CDR3 length is 13 residues. Per germline, CDR1 ENHRY and CDR2 SYGVKD. In nucleotides, the CDR3 is TGTGCCATTAGACAGGCTAGCAATCAGCCCCAGCATTTT. Its translation: CAIRQASNQPQHF.

This clonotype appeared many times. The junction departs from the called germline gene at one end, perhaps through a read error. This chain connects TRBV29-1 to TRBJ2-2, with D possibly called TRBD1 or TRBD2 (5 bases each). This CDR3 is built from 15 residues. In germline, CDR1 is SQVTM, CDR2 ANQGSEA. The CDR3 protein is CSVQEGSLNTGELFF. CDR3 sequence (DNA): TGCAGCGTTCAAGAGGGGTCCCTGAACACCGGGGAGCTGTTTTTT.

This clonotype was picked up many times. This rearrangement joins TRBV20-1 to TRBJ2-7; D is possibly TRBD1 (6 bases). The CDR3 is 15 residues long. With 2 bases removed from V and 7 bases from J, the gap between germline ends came to 21 bases. Germline V gives CDR1 DFQATT, CDR2 SNEGSKA (reference sequence). Here the CDR3 reads CSARNSGEYREEQYF. For the CDR3, the DNA is TGCAGTGCTAGAAACTCTGGGGAATACAGGGAGGAGCAGTACTTC.